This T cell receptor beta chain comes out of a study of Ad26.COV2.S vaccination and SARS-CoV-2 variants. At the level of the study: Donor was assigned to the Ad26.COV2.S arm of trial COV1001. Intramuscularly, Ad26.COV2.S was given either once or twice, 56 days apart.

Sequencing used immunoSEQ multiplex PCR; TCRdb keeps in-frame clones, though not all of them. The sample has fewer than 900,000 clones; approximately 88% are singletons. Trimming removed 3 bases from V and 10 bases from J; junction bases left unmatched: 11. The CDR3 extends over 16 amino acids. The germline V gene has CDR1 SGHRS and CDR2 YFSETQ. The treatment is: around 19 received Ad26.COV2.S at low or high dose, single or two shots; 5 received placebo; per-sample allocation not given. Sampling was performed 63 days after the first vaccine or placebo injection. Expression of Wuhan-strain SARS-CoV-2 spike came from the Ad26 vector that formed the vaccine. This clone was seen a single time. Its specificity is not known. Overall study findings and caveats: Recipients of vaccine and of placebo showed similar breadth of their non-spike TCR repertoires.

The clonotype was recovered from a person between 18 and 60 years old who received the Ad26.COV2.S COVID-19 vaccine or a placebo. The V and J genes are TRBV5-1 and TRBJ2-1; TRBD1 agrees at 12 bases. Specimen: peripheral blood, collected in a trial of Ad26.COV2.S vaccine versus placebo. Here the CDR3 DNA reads TGCGCCAGCAGCTCCCAGCCGGGACAGGGGGCGGGAGAGCAGTTCTTC. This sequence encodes CASSSQPGQGAGEQFF.